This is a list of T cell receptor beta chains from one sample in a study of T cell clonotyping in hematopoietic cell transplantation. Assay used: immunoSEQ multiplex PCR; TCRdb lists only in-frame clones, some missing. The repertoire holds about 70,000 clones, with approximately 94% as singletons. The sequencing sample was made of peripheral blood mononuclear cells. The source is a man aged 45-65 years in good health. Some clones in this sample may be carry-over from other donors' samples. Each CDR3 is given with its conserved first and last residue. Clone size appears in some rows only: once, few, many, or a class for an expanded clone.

CSVGYSLNSYEQYF TRBV29-1 NA
CASCQGKAEAFF TRBV6-6 NA
CASSLAGGGTDTQYF TRBV28 NA
CASSHLVNEQFF TRBV14 NA
CASRPRAPIYF TRBV6-7 few
CASSLTASTDTQYF TRBV5-4 NA
CASSSNSYEQYF TRBV6-5 NA
CASSVGRQENIQYF TRBV9 NA
CASSSRSFAQSGAETQYF TRBV7-2 NA
CASSSGGRGLDEQYF TRBV7-3 NA
CASSLYLSIPGELFF TRBV28 once
CASSLVPGQGNTEAFF TRBV28 NA
CATLAVNQPQHF TRBV28 once
CASSSGTGVYEQYF TRBV6-1 NA
CASSLSGQGVGETQYF TRBV5-1 once
CASSRGGSGLGNEQFF TRBV7-6 NA
CASSPGQGPGSEQYF TRBV4-1 NA
CASSGLAGGLTDTQYF TRBV9 NA
CAWTHGGSDNYGYTF TRBV30 NA
CASSLDTHGYTF TRBV14 NA
CSVESDGVGGYTF TRBV29-1 once
CASTKGQSGETQYF TRBV6-1 NA
CASSRTGAGNQPQHF TRBV6-6 NA
CASSDSPGGNEQYF TRBV2 few
CASSENAGFVTEAFF TRBV6-1 NA
CAWSLLRDRDLRATEEQYF TRBV30 NA
CASSLAGTGTLYNEQFF TRBV5-4 NA
CASSRQGGEETQYF TRBV7-2 NA
CASSLQTGGYEQYF TRBV7-2 NA
CASSMGSSKLFF TRBV19 NA
CASSLNPGGGYTF TRBV2 NA
CASSLEGNRAEAFF TRBV7-9 once
CASKVQGYNEQFF TRBV6-1 NA
CASSSGTGAYYEQYF TRBV11-2 once
CASSLGTGGGQPQHF TRBV19 NA
CASSLTAYTEAFF TRBV7-3 NA
CASSLGQDYEQYF TRBV5-4 NA
CAISEPQEGQETQYF TRBV10-3 NA
CAWTANYGYTF TRBV30 NA
CATSWGQGIYGYTF TRBV6-1 NA
CASSQQRSRQGANGNEKLFF TRBV4-3 once
CSAGRGAQETQYF TRBV29-1 NA
CASSLSTQTGNTIYF TRBV7-2 NA
CASSLPTESYGYTF TRBV28 NA
CASSFSGEEGNTIYF TRBV5-5 NA
CASSQVRTAGYGYTF TRBV4-1 NA
CSVARGRGDTQYF TRBV29-1 NA
CASSFGMDSSYEQYF TRBV7-6 NA
CASSLFQPDSPLHF TRBV7-2 once
CASSSGTGDEQFF TRBV7-7 NA
CASRPGLAAGEQYF TRBV7-7 NA
CASSWTGDEQFF TRBV9 once
CASTDRGNQPQHF TRBV6-1 NA